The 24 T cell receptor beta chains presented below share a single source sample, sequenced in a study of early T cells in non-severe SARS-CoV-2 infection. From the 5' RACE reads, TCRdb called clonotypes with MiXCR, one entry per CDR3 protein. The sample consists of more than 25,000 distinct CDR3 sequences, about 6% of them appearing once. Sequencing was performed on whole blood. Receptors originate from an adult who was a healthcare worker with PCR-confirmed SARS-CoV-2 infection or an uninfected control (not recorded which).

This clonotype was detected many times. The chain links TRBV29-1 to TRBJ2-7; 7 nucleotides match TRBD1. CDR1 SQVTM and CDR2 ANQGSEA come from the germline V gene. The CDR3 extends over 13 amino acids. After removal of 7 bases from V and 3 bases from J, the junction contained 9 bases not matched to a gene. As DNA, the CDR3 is TGCAGCGCCGGGGACAGCCGAGTCTACGAGCAGTACTTC. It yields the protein CSAGDSRVYEQYF.

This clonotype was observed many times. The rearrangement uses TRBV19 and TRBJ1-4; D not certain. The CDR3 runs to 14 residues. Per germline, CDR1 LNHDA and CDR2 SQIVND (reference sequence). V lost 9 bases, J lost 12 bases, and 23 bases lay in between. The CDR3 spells CASELWSGSGELFF. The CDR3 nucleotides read TGTGCCAGCGAACTCTGGTCAGGCAGCGGGGAACTGTTTTTT.

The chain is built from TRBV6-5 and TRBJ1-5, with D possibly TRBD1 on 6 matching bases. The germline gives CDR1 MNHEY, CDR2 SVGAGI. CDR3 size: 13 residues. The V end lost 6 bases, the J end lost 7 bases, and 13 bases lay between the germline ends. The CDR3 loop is CASSGGREQPQHF. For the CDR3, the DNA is TGTGCCAGCAGCGGGGGGCGAGAACAGCCCCAGCATTTT.

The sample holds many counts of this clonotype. This CDR3 reads CASSSQGDNQPQHF. Here the CDR3 DNA reads TGTGCCAGCAGTTCACAGGGGGACAATCAGCCCCAGCATTTT. The genes are TRBV12-3 or TRBV12-4 and TRBJ1-5; TRBD1 aligns across 8 bases. The V segment lost 4 bases and the J segment 3 bases; nucleotides outside the gene matches: 2. There are 14 residues in the CDR3.

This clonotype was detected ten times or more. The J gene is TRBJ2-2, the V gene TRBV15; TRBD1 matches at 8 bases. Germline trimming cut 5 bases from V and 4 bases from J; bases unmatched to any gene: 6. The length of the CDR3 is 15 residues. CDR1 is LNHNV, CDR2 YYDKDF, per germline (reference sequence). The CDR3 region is CATSETGEITGELFF. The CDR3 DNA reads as TGTGCCACCAGCGAGACAGGGGAGATCACCGGGGAGCTGTTTTTT.

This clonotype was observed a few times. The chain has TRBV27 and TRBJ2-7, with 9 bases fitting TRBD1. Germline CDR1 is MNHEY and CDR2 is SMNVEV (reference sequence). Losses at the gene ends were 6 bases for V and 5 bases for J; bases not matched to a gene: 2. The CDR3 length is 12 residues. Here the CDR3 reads CASRQGAHEQYF. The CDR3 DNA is TGTGCCAGCAGACAGGGGGCCCACGAGCAGTACTTC.

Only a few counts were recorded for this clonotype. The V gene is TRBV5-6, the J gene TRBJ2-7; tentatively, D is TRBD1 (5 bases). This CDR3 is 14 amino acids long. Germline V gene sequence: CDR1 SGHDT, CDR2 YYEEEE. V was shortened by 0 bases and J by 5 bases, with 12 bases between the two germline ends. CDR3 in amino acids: CASSLGYGRDEQYF. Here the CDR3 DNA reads TGTGCCAGCAGCTTGGGTTACGGCAGGGACGAGCAGTACTTC.

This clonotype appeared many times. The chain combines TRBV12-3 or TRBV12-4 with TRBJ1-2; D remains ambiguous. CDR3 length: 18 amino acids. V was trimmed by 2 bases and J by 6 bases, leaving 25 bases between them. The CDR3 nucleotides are TGTGCCAGCAGTTTAACCCCCTCGGAGGGCGCCTGGTCTAATGGCTACACCTTC. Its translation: CASSLTPSEGAWSNGYTF.

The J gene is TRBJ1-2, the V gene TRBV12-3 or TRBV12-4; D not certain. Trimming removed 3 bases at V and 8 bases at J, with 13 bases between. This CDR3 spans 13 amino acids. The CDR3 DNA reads TGTGCCAGCAGTTTTAGCAGGCAAACAGGCTACACCTTC. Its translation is CASSFSRQTGYTF.

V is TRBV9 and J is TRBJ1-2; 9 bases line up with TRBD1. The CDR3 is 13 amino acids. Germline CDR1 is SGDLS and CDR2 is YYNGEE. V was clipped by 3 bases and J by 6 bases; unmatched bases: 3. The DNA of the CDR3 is TGTGCCAGCAGCGCGGGACAGGGCAATGGCTACACCTTC. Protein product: CASSAGQGNGYTF.

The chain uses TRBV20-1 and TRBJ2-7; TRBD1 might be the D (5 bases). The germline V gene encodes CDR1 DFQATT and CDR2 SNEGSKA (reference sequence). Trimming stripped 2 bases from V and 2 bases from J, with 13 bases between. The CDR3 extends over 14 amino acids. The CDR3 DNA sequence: TGCAGTGCTAGATTTAACAGGTTACCCTACGAGCAGTACTTC. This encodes CSARFNRLPYEQYF.

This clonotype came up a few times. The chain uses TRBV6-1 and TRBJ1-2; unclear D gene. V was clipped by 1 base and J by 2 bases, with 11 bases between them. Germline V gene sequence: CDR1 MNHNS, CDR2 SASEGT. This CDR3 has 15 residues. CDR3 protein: CASSEDPGPNYGYTF. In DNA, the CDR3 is TGTGCCAGCAGTGAAGACCCAGGCCCCAACTATGGCTACACCTTC.

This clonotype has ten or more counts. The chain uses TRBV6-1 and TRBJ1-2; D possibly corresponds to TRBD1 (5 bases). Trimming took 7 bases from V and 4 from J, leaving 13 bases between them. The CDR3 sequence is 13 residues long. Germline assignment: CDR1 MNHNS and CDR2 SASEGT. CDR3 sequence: CASTPEGIYGYTF. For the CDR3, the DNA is TGTGCCAGCACCCCCGAGGGGATCTATGGCTACACCTTC.

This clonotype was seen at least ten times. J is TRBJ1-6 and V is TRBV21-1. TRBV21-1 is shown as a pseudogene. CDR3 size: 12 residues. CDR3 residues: CASSRGNSPLHF. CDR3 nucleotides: TGTGCCAGCAGCAGGGGAAATTCACCCCTCCACTTT.

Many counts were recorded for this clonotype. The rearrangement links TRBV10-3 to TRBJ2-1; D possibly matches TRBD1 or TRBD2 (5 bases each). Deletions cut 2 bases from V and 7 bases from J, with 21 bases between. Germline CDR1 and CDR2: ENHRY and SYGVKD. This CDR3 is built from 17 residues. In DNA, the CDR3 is TGTGCCATCAGTGAGGCACGGGGCAGGACCCTCCGGAATGAGCAGTTCTTC. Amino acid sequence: CAISEARGRTLRNEQFF.

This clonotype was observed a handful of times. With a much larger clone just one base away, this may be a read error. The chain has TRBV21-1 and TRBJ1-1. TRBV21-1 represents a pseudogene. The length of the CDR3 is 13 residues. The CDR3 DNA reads TGTGTCAGCAGCGGGGGCCCTGCGACTGAAGCTTTCTTT. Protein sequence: CVSSGGPATEAFF.

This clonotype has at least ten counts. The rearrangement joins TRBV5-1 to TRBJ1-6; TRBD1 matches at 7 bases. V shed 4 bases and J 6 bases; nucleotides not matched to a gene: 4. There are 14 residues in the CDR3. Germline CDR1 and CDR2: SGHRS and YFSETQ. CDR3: CASSEGQSNSPLHF. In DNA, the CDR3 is TGCGCCAGCAGCGAGGGACAGAGTAATTCACCCCTCCACTTT.

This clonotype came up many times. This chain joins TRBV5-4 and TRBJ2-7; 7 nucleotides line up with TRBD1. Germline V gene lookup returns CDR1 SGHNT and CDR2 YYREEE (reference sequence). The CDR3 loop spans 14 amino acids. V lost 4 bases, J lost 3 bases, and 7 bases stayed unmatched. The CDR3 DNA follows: TGTGCCAGCAGCACATGGGGACAGCTCTACGAGCAGTACTTC. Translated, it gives CASSTWGQLYEQYF.

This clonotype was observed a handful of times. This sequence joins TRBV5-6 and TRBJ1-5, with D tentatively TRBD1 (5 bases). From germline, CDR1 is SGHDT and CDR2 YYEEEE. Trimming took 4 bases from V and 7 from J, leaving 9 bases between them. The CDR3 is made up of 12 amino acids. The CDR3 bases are TGTGCCAGCAGCGCCTCAGGGCAGCCCCAGCATTTT. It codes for CASSASGQPQHF.

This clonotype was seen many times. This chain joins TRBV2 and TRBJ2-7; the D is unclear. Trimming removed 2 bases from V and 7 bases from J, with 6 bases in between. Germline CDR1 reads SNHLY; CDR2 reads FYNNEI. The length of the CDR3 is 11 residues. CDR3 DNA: TGTGCCAGCAGTGAACCAGAGGAGCAGTACTTC. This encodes CASSEPEEQYF. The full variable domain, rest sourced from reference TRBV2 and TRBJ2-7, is EPEVTQTPSHQVTQMGQEVILRCVPISNHLYFYWYRQILGQKVEFLVSFYNNEISEKSEIFDDQFSVERPDGSNFTLKIRSTKLEDSAMYFCASSEPEEQYFGPGTRLTVT.

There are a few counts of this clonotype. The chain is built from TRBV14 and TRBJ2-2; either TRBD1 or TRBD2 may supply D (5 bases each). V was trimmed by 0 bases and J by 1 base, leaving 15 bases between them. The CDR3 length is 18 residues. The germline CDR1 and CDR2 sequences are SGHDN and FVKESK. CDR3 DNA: TGTGCCAGCAGCCAAGATCGTGGGGGTCGTAGGAACACCGGGGAGCTGTTTTTT. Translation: CASSQDRGGRRNTGELFF.

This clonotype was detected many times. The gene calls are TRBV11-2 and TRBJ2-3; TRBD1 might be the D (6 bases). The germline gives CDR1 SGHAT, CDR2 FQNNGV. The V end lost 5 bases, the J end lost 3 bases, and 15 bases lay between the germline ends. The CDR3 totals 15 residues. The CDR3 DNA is TGTGCCAGCAGCGTACAGGGAAGGAGGACAGATACGCAGTATTTT. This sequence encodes CASSVQGRRTDTQYF.

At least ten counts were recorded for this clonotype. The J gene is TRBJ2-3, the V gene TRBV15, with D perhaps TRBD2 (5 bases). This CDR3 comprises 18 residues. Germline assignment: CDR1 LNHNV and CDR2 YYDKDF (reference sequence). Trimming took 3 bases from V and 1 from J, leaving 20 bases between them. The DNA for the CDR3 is TGTGCCACCAGCAGTCTTGGAGTTGGTAGCGCGGGCACAGATACGCAGTATTTT. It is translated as CATSSLGVGSAGTDTQYF. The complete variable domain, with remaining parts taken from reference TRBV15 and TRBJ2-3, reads DAMVIQNPRYQVTQFGKPVTLSCSQTLNHNVMYWYQQKSSQAPKLLFHYYDKDFNNEADTPDNFQSRRPNTSFCFLDIRSPGLGDTAMYLCATSSLGVGSAGTDTQYFGPGTRLTVL.

The CDR3 is CASSVGSLISGNTIYF. CDR3 DNA: TGTGCCAGTAGTGTGGGTTCTCTCATCTCTGGAAACACCATATATTTT. The chain has TRBV19 and TRBJ1-3; D gene ambiguous. This CDR3 comprises 16 residues. V was clipped by 5 bases and J by 0 bases, with 14 bases between them. CDR1 and CDR2 (germline): LNHDA, SQIVND (reference sequence).